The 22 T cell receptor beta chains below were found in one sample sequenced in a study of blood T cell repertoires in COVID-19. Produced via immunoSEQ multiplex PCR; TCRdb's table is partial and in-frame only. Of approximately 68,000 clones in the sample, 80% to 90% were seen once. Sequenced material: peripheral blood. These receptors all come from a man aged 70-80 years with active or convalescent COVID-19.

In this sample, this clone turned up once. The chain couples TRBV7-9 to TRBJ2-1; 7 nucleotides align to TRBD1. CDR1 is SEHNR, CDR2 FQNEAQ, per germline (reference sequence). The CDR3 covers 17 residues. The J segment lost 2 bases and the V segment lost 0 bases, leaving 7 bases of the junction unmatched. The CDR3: CASSLAPGGGTYNEQFF. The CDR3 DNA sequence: TGTGCCAGCAGCTTAGCCCCAGGGGGTGGAACCTACAATGAGCAGTTCTTC.

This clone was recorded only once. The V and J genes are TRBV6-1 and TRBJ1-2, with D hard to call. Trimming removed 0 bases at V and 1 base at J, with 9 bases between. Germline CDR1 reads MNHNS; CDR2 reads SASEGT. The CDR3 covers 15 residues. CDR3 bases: TGTGCCAGCAGTGAAGCATTGATAGTTAACTATGGCTACACCTTC. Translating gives CASSEALIVNYGYTF.

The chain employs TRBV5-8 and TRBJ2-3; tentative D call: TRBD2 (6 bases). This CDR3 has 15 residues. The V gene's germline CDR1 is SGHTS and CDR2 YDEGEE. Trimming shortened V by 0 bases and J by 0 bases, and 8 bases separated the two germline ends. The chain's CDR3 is CASSLGGTSTDTQYF. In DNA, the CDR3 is TGTGCCAGCAGCTTGGGCGGGACCAGCACAGATACGCAGTATTTT.

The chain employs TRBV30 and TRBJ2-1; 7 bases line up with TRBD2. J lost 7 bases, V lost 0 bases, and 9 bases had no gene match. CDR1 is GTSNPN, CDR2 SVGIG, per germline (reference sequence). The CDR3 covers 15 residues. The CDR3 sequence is CAWSVLGGGRNEQFF. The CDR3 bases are TGTGCCTGGAGTGTACTCGGGGGAGGGAGGAATGAGCAGTTCTTC.

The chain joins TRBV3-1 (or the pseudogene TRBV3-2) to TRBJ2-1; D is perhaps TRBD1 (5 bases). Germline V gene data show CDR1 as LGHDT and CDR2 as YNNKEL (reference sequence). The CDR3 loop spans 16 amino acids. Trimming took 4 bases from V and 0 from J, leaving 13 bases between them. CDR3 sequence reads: CASSLGHRSSYNEQFF. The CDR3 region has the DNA TGTGCCAGCAGCCTAGGACACCGGAGCTCCTACAATGAGCAGTTCTTC.

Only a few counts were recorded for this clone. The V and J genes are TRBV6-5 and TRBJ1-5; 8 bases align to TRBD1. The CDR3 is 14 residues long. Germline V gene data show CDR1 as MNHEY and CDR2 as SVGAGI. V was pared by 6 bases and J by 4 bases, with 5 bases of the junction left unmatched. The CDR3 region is CASSSQGGNQPQHF. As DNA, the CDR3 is TGTGCCAGCAGCTCACAGGGGGGAAATCAGCCCCAGCATTTT.

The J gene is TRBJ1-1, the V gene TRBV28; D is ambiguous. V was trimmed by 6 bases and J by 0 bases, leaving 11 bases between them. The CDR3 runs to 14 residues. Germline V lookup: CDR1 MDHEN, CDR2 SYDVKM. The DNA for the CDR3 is TGTGCCAGCAGCGGGTGGGAGGTGAACACTGAAGCTTTCTTT. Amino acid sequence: CASSGWEVNTEAFF. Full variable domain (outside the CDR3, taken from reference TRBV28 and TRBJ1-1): DVKVTQSSRYLVKRTGEKVFLECVQDMDHENMFWYRQDPGLGLRLIYFSYDVKMKEKGDIPEGYSVSREKKERFSLILESASTNQTSMYLCASSGWEVNTEAFFGQGTRLTVV.

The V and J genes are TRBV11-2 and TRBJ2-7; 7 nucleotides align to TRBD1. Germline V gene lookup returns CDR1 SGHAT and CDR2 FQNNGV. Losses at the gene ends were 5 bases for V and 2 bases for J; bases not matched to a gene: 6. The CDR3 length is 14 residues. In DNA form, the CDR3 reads TGTGCCAGCAGCCGCGACAGGGTCACCTACGAGCAGTACTTC. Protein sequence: CASSRDRVTYEQYF.

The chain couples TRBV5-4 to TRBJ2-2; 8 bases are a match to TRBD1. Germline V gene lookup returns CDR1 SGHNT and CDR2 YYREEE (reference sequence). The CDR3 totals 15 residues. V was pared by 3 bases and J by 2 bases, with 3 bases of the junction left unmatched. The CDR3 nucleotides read TGTGCCAGCAGCTCCACAGGGGGAAACACCGGGGAGCTGTTTTTT. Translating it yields CASSSTGGNTGELFF. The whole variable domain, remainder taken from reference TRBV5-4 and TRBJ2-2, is ETGVTQSPTHLIKTRGQQVTLRCSSQSGHNTVSWYQQALGQGPQFIFQYYREEENGRGNFPPRFSGLQFPNYSSELNVNALELDDSALYLCASSSTGGNTGELFFGEGSRLTVL.

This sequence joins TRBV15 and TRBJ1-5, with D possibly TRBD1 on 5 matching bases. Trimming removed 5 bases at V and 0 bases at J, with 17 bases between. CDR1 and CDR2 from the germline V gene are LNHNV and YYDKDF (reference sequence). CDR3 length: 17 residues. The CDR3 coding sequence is TGTGCCACCAGCTCCGGGGGGTTAGGATATAGCAATCAGCCCCAGCATTTT. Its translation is CATSSGGLGYSNQPQHF.

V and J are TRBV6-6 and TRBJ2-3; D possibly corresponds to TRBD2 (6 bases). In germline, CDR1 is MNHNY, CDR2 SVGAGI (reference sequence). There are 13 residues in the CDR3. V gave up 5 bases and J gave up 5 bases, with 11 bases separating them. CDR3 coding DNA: TGTGCCAGCAGTCCTCCGGGAGAAGATACGCAGTATTTT. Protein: CASSPPGEDTQYF.

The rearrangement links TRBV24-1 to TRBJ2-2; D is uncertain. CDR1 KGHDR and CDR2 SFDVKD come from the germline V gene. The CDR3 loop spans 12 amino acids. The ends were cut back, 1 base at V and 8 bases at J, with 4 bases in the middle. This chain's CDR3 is CATSDFKGELFF. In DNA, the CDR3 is TGTGCCACCAGTGATTTTAAAGGGGAGCTGTTTTTT.

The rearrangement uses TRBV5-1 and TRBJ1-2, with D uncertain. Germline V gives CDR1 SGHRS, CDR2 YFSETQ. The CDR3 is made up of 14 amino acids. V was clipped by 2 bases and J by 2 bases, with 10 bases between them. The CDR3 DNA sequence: TGCGCCAGCAGCTTATTAGATTGGAACTATGGCTACACCTTC. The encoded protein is CASSLLDWNYGYTF.

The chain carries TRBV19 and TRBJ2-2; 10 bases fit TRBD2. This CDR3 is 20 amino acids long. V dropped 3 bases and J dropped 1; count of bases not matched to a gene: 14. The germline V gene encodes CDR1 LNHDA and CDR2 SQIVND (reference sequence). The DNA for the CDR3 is TGTGCCAGTAGTATCGGGGAAGCGGGAGGGCAGTATTGGAACACCGGGGAGCTGTTTTTT. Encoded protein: CASSIGEAGGQYWNTGELFF.

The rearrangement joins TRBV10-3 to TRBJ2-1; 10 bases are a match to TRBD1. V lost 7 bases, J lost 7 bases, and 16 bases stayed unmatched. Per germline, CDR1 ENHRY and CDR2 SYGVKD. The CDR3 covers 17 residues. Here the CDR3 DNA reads TGTGCCATCATGGCTATACGCCCCGGGACAGGGGAAAATGAGCAGTTCTTC. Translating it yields CAIMAIRPGTGENEQFF.

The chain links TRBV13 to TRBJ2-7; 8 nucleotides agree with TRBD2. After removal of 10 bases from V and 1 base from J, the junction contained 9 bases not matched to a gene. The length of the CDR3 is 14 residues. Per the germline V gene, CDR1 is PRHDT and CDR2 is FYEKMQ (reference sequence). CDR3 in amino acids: CATSRRGGSYEQYF. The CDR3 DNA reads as TGTGCCACCTCCCGCCGGGGGGGTTCCTACGAGCAGTACTTC.

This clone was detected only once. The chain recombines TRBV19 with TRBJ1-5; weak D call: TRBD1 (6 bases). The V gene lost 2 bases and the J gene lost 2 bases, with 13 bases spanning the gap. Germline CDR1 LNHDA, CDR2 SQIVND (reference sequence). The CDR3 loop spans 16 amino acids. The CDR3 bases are TGTGCCAGTAGTATACCCCCAGGGGACGGCAATCAGCCCCAGCATTTT. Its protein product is CASSIPPGDGNQPQHF.

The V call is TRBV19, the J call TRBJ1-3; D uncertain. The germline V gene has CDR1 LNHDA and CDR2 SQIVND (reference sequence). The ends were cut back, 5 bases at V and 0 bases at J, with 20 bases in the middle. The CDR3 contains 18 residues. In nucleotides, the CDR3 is TGTGCCAGTAGTCCGAGGGCCCCGCGGGATTCCTCTGGAAACACCATATATTTT. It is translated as CASSPRAPRDSSGNTIYF.

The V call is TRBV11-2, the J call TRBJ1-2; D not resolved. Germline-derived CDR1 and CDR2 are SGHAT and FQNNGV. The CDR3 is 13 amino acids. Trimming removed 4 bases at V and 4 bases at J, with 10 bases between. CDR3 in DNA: TGTGCCAGCAGCTCTCACAACCCCTATGGCTACACCTTC. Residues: CASSSHNPYGYTF.

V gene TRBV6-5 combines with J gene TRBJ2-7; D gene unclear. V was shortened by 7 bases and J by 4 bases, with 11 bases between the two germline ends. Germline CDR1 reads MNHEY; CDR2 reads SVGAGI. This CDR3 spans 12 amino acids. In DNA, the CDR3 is TGTGCCAGCACAACAGCTTATTACGAGCAGTACTTC. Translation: CASTTAYYEQYF.

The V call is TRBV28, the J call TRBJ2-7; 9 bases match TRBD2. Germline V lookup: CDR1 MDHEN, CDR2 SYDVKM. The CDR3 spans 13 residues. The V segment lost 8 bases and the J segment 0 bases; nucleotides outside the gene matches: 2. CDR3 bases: TGTGCCAGCCGTAGCGGGAGCTCCTACGAGCAGTACTTC. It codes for CASRSGSSYEQYF.

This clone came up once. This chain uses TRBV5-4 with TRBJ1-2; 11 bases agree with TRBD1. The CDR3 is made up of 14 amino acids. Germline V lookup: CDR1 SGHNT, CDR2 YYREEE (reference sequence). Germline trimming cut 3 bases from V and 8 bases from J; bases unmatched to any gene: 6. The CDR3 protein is CASSYGQGADGYTF. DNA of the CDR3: TGTGCCAGCAGCTATGGACAGGGGGCGGACGGCTACACCTTC.